What follows are 22 T cell receptor beta chains derived from one specimen sequenced in a study of response to subunit inactivated influenza vaccine. TCRdb ran MiXCR on the RT-PCR reads and lists one entry per CDR3 protein. The top ten hold roughly 25% of the sample, which has about 190,000 distinct CDR3 sequences, around 14% seen once. Material: CD8+ T cells sorted from PBMCs, obtained more than 4 days after vaccination. The receptors here all came from a man over 45 who received an inactivated influenza vaccine.

The chain has TRBV10-3 and TRBJ2-7; unclear D gene. V gave up 3 bases and J gave up 0 bases, with 6 bases separating them. This CDR3 has 13 residues. Germline V gene data show CDR1 as ENHRY and CDR2 as SYGVKD. In DNA form, the CDR3 reads TGTGCCATCAGTGATGGCGGCTCCTACGAGCAGTACTTC. Amino acid sequence: CAISDGGSYEQYF.

This clonotype has a handful of counts. The rearrangement links TRBV2 to TRBJ2-1, with TRBD2 identical over 9 bases. Germline V lookup: CDR1 SNHLY, CDR2 FYNNEI. Losses at the gene ends were 6 bases for V and 7 bases for J; bases not matched to a gene: 16. The CDR3 runs 17 residues. This chain's CDR3 is CASSWEAAGGVRNEQFF. The CDR3 nucleotides read TGTGCCAGCAGCTGGGAGGCAGCGGGAGGTGTTAGAAATGAGCAGTTCTTC.

This clonotype appeared a few times. The chain links TRBV11-2 to TRBJ2-7, with no clear D. Trimming shortened V by 1 base and J by 8 bases, and 6 bases separated the two germline ends. This CDR3 region has 11 residues. Germline CDR1 and CDR2: SGHAT and FQNNGV. CDR3 bases: TGTGCCAGCAGCTTAGGGATACAGCAGTACTTC. Its translation is CASSLGIQQYF.

There are many counts of this clonotype. This chain joins TRBV5-1 and TRBJ1-2; tentative D call: TRBD1 (5 bases). Per germline, CDR1 SGHRS and CDR2 YFSETQ. V was cut by 0 bases and J by 0 bases, with 12 bases left in between. This CDR3 contains 16 residues. As DNA, the CDR3 is TGCGCCAGCAGCTTGGAGGGACGTCCGGCTAACTATGGCTACACCTTC. This encodes CASSLEGRPANYGYTF.

CDR3 loop: CSARDLGTEGTQYF. Here the CDR3 DNA reads TGCAGTGCTAGAGATCTAGGGACTGAGGGGACCCAGTACTTC. This sequence joins TRBV20-1 and TRBJ2-5; the D gene is possibly TRBD2 (6 bases). The CDR3 length is 14 residues. Germline V CDR1 and CDR2: DFQATT, SNEGSKA (reference sequence). Trimming cost V 0 bases and J 7 bases, with 15 bases left between them.

The chain links TRBV7-9 to TRBJ1-1; no reliable D call. This CDR3 contains 12 residues. The germline gives CDR1 SEHNR, CDR2 FQNEAQ (reference sequence). Trimming left V 1 base short and J 7 bases short, with 7 bases between. As DNA, the CDR3 is TGTGCCAGCAGCTTAGGGATCAGTGAAGCTTTCTTT. The encoded protein is CASSLGISEAFF. Complete variable domain (other parts from reference TRBV7-9 and TRBJ1-1): DTGVSQNPRHKITKRGQNVTFRCDPISEHNRLYWYRQTLGQGPEFLTYFQNEAQLEKSRLLSDRFSAERPKGSFSTLEIQRTEQGDSAMYLCASSLGISEAFFGQGTRLTVV.

Many counts were recorded for this clonotype. The V and J genes are TRBV29-1 and TRBJ2-3; D is unresolved. Germline V gene lookup returns CDR1 SQVTM and CDR2 ANQGSEA. Trimming shortened V by 6 bases and J by 2 bases, and 15 bases separated the two germline ends. This CDR3 has 14 amino acids. In DNA form, the CDR3 reads TGCAGCGTAGTTCCACTTATTAACACAGATACGCAGTATTTT. Translating it yields CSVVPLINTDTQYF.

This clonotype showed up just a few times. J is TRBJ2-1 and V is TRBV12-3 or TRBV12-4; 11 bases match TRBD2. This CDR3 has 15 amino acids. The V segment lost 2 bases and the J segment 6 bases; nucleotides outside the gene matches: 3. For the CDR3, the DNA is TGTGCCAGCAGTTTAATAGCGGGGGGGTTCAATGAGCAGTTCTTC. Residues: CASSLIAGGFNEQFF.

V and J are TRBV27 and TRBJ2-1; 12 bases fit TRBD2. The germline V gene encodes CDR1 MNHEY and CDR2 SMNVEV (reference sequence). CDR3 size: 14 residues. V shed 8 bases, J shed 5 bases, and the junction held 4 bases outside the gene matches. This CDR3 is CASWGLAGDNEQFF. Here the CDR3 DNA reads TGTGCCAGCTGGGGACTAGCGGGTGACAATGAGCAGTTCTTC.

This clonotype was seen repeatedly, ten times or more. CDR3 nucleotides: TGCAGTGCTAGAGATCGGGGACAGCCTAACAATGAGCAGTTCTTC. This sequence encodes CSARDRGQPNNEQFF. J is TRBJ2-1 and V is TRBV20-1; TRBD1 agrees at 7 bases. Trimming removed 0 bases from V and 5 bases from J; junction bases left unmatched: 7. Germline lookup yields CDR1 DFQATT and CDR2 SNEGSKA (reference sequence). The CDR3 length is 15 residues.

This clonotype was recorded a few times. The CDR3: CASSLAQGTSSYNEQFF. The DNA for the CDR3 is TGTGCCAGCAGCTTAGCTCAGGGGACGAGCTCCTACAATGAGCAGTTCTTC. The rearrangement uses TRBV7-6 and TRBJ2-1, with D possibly being TRBD1 (6 bases). This CDR3 comprises 17 residues. Germline CDR1 is SGHVS and CDR2 is FNYEAQ. The ends were cut back, 0 bases at V and 0 bases at J, with 12 bases in the middle.

This chain connects TRBV7-6 to TRBJ1-1; tentatively, D is TRBD1 (5 bases). Trimming left V 5 bases short and J 0 bases short, with 13 bases between. CDR3 length: 15 amino acids. CDR1 and CDR2 (germline): SGHVS, FNYEAQ. The CDR3 is CASSMSQDLNTEAFF. Written as DNA, the CDR3 is TGTGCCAGCAGCATGTCACAGGATCTGAACACTGAAGCTTTCTTT.

The V and J genes are TRBV3-1 and TRBJ2-7; D not certain. The CDR3 is 10 amino acids. V gave up 11 bases and J gave up 5 bases, with 10 bases separating them. The germline V gene encodes CDR1 LGHDT and CDR2 YNNKEL (reference sequence). Here the CDR3 DNA reads TGTGCCTGCCAGACGGACGAGCAGTACTTC. This gives the protein CACQTDEQYF.

This clonotype was seen a handful of times. V usage is TRBV28 and J usage is TRBJ2-1; D gene unclear. CDR1 and CDR2 (germline): MDHEN, SYDVKM. The CDR3 is made up of 15 amino acids. V was clipped by 3 bases and J by 8 bases, with 17 bases between them. CDR3 region: CASSFWGTLRDEQFF. The CDR3 DNA sequence: TGTGCCAGCAGTTTTTGGGGAACACTACGGGATGAGCAGTTCTTC.

The chain employs TRBV29-1 and TRBJ2-3, with 11 bases fitting TRBD2. CDR1 SQVTM and CDR2 ANQGSEA come from the germline V gene. The length of the CDR3 is 15 residues. The trim removed 3 bases at V and 4 bases at J, leaving 6 bases unmatched. CDR3 nucleotide sequence: TGCAGCGTTGACCATAGCGGGAGGGGGTCAGATACGCAGTATTTT. Translating gives CSVDHSGRGSDTQYF.

The chain carries TRBV28 and TRBJ2-1, with 14 bases aligning to TRBD2. CDR3 length: 16 residues. Per the germline V gene, CDR1 is MDHEN and CDR2 is SYDVKM. J gave up 8 bases and V 2 bases, and 5 bases lay outside the gene matches. CDR3 protein: CASSLGPGLAGDEQFF. The CDR3 nucleotides are TGTGCCAGCAGTTTAGGCCCGGGACTAGCGGGAGATGAGCAGTTCTTC. Based on the CDR3 plus reference TRBV28 and TRBJ2-1, the full variable domain is DVKVTQSSRYLVKRTGEKVFLECVQDMDHENMFWYRQDPGLGLRLIYFSYDVKMKEKGDIPEGYSVSREKKERFSLILESASTNQTSMYLCASSLGPGLAGDEQFFGPGTRLTVL.

A few counts support this clonotype. A clone one base away is much larger, so this may be a read error. The V and J genes are TRBV30 and TRBJ2-3; 11 positions match TRBD2. J lost 2 bases, V lost 1 base, and 2 bases had no gene match. The CDR3 loop spans 15 amino acids. CDR1 and CDR2 from the germline V gene are GTSNPN and SVGIG (reference sequence). CDR3 protein: CAWSAGLAATDTQYF. The CDR3 nucleotides are TGTGCCTGGAGTGCGGGACTAGCGGCCACAGATACGCAGTATTTT.

This sequence joins TRBV12-3 or TRBV12-4 and TRBJ2-2, with D unclear. The CDR3 runs 14 residues. The germline V and J ends were trimmed by 3 bases and 0 bases, with 5 bases remaining between them. This CDR3 reads CASSFRSNTGELFF. The CDR3 region has the DNA TGTGCCAGCAGTTTCCGTTCGAACACCGGGGAGCTGTTTTTT.

This clonotype was seen at least ten times. The chain uses TRBV11-2 and TRBJ2-1, with 8 positions matching TRBD2. Germline V gives CDR1 SGHAT, CDR2 FQNNGV. CDR3 length: 15 amino acids. Trimming took 1 base from V and 8 from J; bases not matched to a gene: 7. CDR3 sequence: CASSLVPGGLDEQFF. The CDR3 nucleotides are TGTGCCAGCAGCTTAGTTCCGGGGGGGCTCGATGAGCAGTTCTTC.

This clonotype was counted a few times. The chain is built from TRBV7-8 and TRBJ2-1, with TRBD1 matching over 8 bases. This CDR3 region has 15 residues. Per the germline V gene, CDR1 is SGHVS and CDR2 is FQNEAQ. Trimming cost V 5 bases and J 2 bases; bases outside gene matches: 5. As DNA, the CDR3 is TGTGCCAGCAGCACAGACAGGGGTCCCTACAATGAGCAGTTCTTC. Translating gives CASSTDRGPYNEQFF.

This clonotype has just a few counts. The chain carries TRBV4-1 and TRBJ1-1; 8 nucleotides agree with TRBD1. The CDR3 has 16 residues. Germline V CDR1 and CDR2: MGHRA, YSYEKL. Trimming removed 0 bases from V and 5 bases from J; junction bases left unmatched: 8. CDR3 amino acids: CASSQDLGQGWTEAFF. The CDR3 DNA reads as TGCGCCAGCAGCCAAGATCTTGGACAGGGTTGGACTGAAGCTTTCTTT.

CDR3 bases: TGTGCCAGCAGCCCGTACTTGGGCGGTGGGGGCACAGATACGCAGTATTTT. Translating gives CASSPYLGGGGTDTQYF. The genes are TRBV7-8 and TRBJ2-3; D is unresolved. This CDR3 comprises 17 residues. Trimming took 5 bases from V and 1 from J, leaving 19 bases between them. The germline gives CDR1 SGHVS, CDR2 FQNEAQ.